These 25 T cell receptor beta chains were all obtained from the same sample, sequenced in a study of regulatory T cells in long-lasting Graves disease. Regarding time point: newly diagnosed GD, antithyroid drugs for less than 3 months. From PBMCs, RNA was extracted and then used to make the TCR library. The authors built TCR beta libraries using iRepertoire HTBI primers and Arm-PCR of CDR3 regions. Via MiXCR, TCRdb re-called the multiplex PCR reads, giving one row per CDR3 protein. The data show about 540,000 distinct CDR3 sequences, roughly 13% seen once. These same records also appear under a second study, on T cells in Graves' hyperthyroidism and ophthalmopathy.

This sample comprised peripheral blood mononuclear cells (PBMCs), obtained at new diagnosis, from a patient treated with antithyroid drugs. These receptors were obtained from a man aged 30-40 years with Graves disease.

This clonotype was detected a few times. The chain combines TRBV19 with TRBJ2-6; perhaps TRBD2 as D (5 bases). In germline, CDR1 is LNHDA, CDR2 SQIVND (reference sequence). The CDR3 is 17 amino acids. Trimming shortened V by 5 bases and J by 2 bases, and 16 bases separated the two germline ends. CDR3 in DNA: TGTGCCAGTAGTCCGGGGTCGACTTACCCTGGGGCCAACGTCCTGACTTTC. This translates into CASSPGSTYPGANVLTF. Together with reference TRBV19 and TRBJ2-6, the CDR3 gives the full variable domain: DGGITQSPKYLFRKEGQNVTLSCEQNLNHDAMYWYRQDPGQGLRLIYYSQIVNDFQKGDIAEGYSVSREKKESFPLTVTSAQKNPTAFYLCASSPGSTYPGANVLTFGAGSRLTVL.

The rearrangement links TRBV15 to TRBJ2-3, with a weak D call TRBD1 (5 bases). The J call may be wrong; the DNA end is better matched by TRBJ1-5. CDR3 size: 14 residues. Per germline, CDR1 LNHNV and CDR2 YYDKDF (reference sequence). This CDR3 reads CATCGTLLTDTQHF. CDR3 sequence (DNA): TGTGCCACCTGCGGGACCCTTCTCACAGATACGCAGCATTTT.

This clonotype was recorded at least ten times. The chain uses TRBV2 and TRBJ2-2; 10 positions match TRBD2. The germline V gene encodes CDR1 SNHLY and CDR2 FYNNEI. Trimming at V came to 7 bases and at J to 6 bases, leaving 14 bases not matched to a gene. The CDR3 loop spans 17 amino acids. The CDR3 protein is CASKLHSGRAGAGELFF. The CDR3 bases are TGTGCCAGCAAACTACACAGCGGGAGGGCCGGCGCCGGGGAGCTGTTTTTT.

J is TRBJ2-3 and V is TRBV6-1; the D is unclear. Trimming stripped 4 bases from V and 9 bases from J, with 11 bases between. Germline CDR1 MNHNS, CDR2 SASEGT. CDR3 length equals 12 residues. The CDR3 DNA reads as TGTGCCAGCAGTGGTCTCGAGTTCACGCAGTATTTT. This gives the protein CASSGLEFTQYF.

This clonotype was detected ten times or more. This rearrangement joins TRBV3-1 to TRBJ1-5, with TRBD1 as a possible D gene (5 bases). Trimming pared 0 bases from V and 6 bases from J, leaving 6 bases between. The germline CDR1 and CDR2 sequences are LGHDT and YNNKEL (reference sequence). The CDR3 runs 13 residues. CDR3 in amino acids: CASSQDRVQPQHF. The CDR3 coding sequence is TGTGCCAGCAGCCAAGACAGGGTTCAGCCCCAGCATTTT.

This clonotype was counted ten times or more. The chain has TRBV11-2 and TRBJ2-1; D remains unclear. CDR3 length: 11 residues. Trimming took 2 bases from V and 15 from J, leaving 11 bases between them. The germline V gene has CDR1 SGHAT and CDR2 FQNNGV. The chain's CDR3 is CASSLSPNGFF. CDR3 coding DNA: TGTGCCAGCAGCTTAAGTCCCAATGGGTTCTTC.

V gene TRBV9 combines with J gene TRBJ2-1, with D perhaps matching TRBD1 (6 bases). The J call may be in error: the DNA end matches TRBJ2-5 better. Germline V CDR1 and CDR2: SGDLS, YYNGEE. The CDR3 totals 15 residues. CDR3 sequence: CASSVGDTPLETQYF. CDR3 bases: TGTGCCAGCAGCGTAGGGGACACCCCTCTAGAGACCCAGTACTTC.

This clonotype was detected many times. This chain connects TRBV12-3 or TRBV12-4 to TRBJ1-2, with TRBD1 as a possible D gene (5 bases). The V and J ends lost 5 bases and 3 bases respectively, with 19 bases between them. This CDR3 has 16 residues. The CDR3 DNA sequence: TGTGCCAGCAGTCCACCGCCACCAGACAGCTACTATGGCTACACCTTC. Amino acid sequence: CASSPPPPDSYYGYTF.

This clonotype was seen more than once but under ten times. The V and J genes are TRBV29-1 and TRBJ1-4; D gene ambiguous. This CDR3 spans 12 amino acids. Trimming left V 4 bases short and J 4 bases short, with 7 bases between. The germline gives CDR1 SQVTM, CDR2 ANQGSEA. The CDR3 DNA is TGCAGCGTTGTGGACCTTAATGAAAAACTGTTTTTT. Translating gives CSVVDLNEKLFF.

This clonotype has a count of ten or more. The chain joins TRBV20-1 to TRBJ2-3, with D perhaps being TRBD1 or TRBD2 (5 bases each). V lost 6 bases to trimming and J lost 2 bases, with 18 bases between them. This CDR3 has 15 amino acids. The germline V gene has CDR1 DFQATT and CDR2 SNEGSKA (reference sequence). DNA of the CDR3: TGCAGTGCATTCCGCCGGGACCCCAACACAGATACGCAGTATTTT. It specifies CSAFRRDPNTDTQYF.

As to this clonotype: Possible read error: a much larger clone is one base away. Here the CDR3 omits its conserved ending phenylalanine or tryptophan, so a read error is the likely source. V and J are TRBV27 and TRBJ2-5; TRBD2 matches 11 bases. Looked up from germline, CDR1 is MNHEY and CDR2 is SMNVEV (reference sequence). V shed 0 bases and J 1 base; nucleotides not matched to a gene: 1. This CDR3 comprises 16 residues. The CDR3 is CASSLSGLAGQETQYS. CDR3 DNA sequence: TGTGCCAGCAGTTTATCTGGACTAGCGGGCCAAGAGACCCAGTACTCC.

The J gene is TRBJ2-5, the V gene TRBV7-9, with 14 bases aligning to TRBD2. The germline V gene has CDR1 SEHNR and CDR2 FQNEAQ (reference sequence). The CDR3 runs to 17 residues. V shed 1 base and J 3 bases; nucleotides not matched to a gene: 4. The CDR3 spells CASSLGLGLAGEETQYF. The CDR3, as DNA: TGTGCCAGCAGCTTAGGCCTGGGACTAGCGGGAGAAGAGACCCAGTACTTC.

The chain employs TRBV13 and TRBJ2-4, with 14 bases aligning to TRBD2. Germline CDR1 reads PRHDT; CDR2 reads FYEKMQ (reference sequence). Losses at the gene ends were 4 bases for V and 3 bases for J; bases not matched to a gene: 11. The length of the CDR3 is 19 residues. The CDR3 region is CASSSGTSGRRFGKNIQYF. In DNA, the CDR3 is TGTGCCAGCAGCTCTGGGACTAGCGGGAGACGATTTGGCAAAAACATTCAGTACTTC.

The sample holds a few counts of this clonotype. The chain combines TRBV18 with TRBJ1-6; TRBD1 agrees at 10 bases. CDR1 is KGHSH, CDR2 LQKENI, per germline. J gave up 9 bases and V 7 bases, and 6 bases lay outside the gene matches. The CDR3 has 14 residues. CDR3: CASCIDRGLSPLHF. The CDR3 bases are TGTGCCAGCTGCATAGACAGGGGGCTTTCACCCCTCCACTTT.

J is TRBJ1-2 and V is TRBV4-2; 12 nucleotides line up with TRBD1. CDR1 and CDR2 from the germline V gene are LGHNA and YNFKEQ. The CDR3 spans 16 residues. V lost 4 bases to trimming and J lost 6 bases; unmatched junction nucleotides: 9. CDR3 DNA: TGTGCCAGCAGCCTCTACCGGGACAGGGGGCGCGATGGCTACACCTTC. It encodes CASSLYRDRGRDGYTF.

The sample holds one count of this clonotype. The gene calls are TRBV15 and TRBJ2-2; 10 bases fit TRBD1. Germline V lookup: CDR1 LNHNV, CDR2 YYDKDF (reference sequence). This CDR3 comprises 17 residues. The trim removed 3 bases at V and 1 base at J, leaving 5 bases unmatched. The CDR3 here is CATSRTGGGKNTGELFF. For the CDR3, the DNA is TGTGCCACCAGCAGGACAGGGGGCGGGAAGAACACCGGGGAGCTGTTTTTT. Supplemented by reference TRBV15 and TRBJ2-2, the full variable domain reads DAMVIQNPRYQVTQFGKPVTLSCSQTLNHNVMYWYQQKSSQAPKLLFHYYDKDFNNEADTPDNFQSRRPNTSFCFLDIRSPGLGDTAMYLCATSRTGGGKNTGELFFGEGSRLTVL.

Of note for this clonotype: A much larger clone differs by one base, so this may be a read error. The V call is TRBV20-1, the J call TRBJ2-7, with 7 bases lining up with TRBD2. Germline CDR1 and CDR2: DFQATT and SNEGSKA (reference sequence). CDR3 length equals 15 residues. In nucleotides, the CDR3 is TGCAGTGCTACCAGCCAGAGCGGGACCTCCTACGGGCAGTACTTC. Translation gives CSATSQSGTSYGQYF.

This clonotype was found many times. The chain recombines TRBV12-3 or TRBV12-4 with TRBJ2-1, with 12 bases identical to TRBD2. V lost 6 bases and J lost 0; bases outside the gene matches: 12. CDR3 length: 19 amino acids. The CDR3 nucleotides are TGTGCCAGCAGACAGGGACTAGCGGGTCCGCCCCGCTCCTACAATGAGCAGTTCTTC. It yields the protein CASRQGLAGPPRSYNEQFF.

This clonotype was observed at least ten times. This chain joins TRBV28 and TRBJ2-7; D might be TRBD1 (6 bases). V was shortened by 6 bases and J by 5 bases, with 17 bases between the two germline ends. CDR1 and CDR2 from the germline V gene are MDHEN and SYDVKM. This CDR3 has 14 amino acids. This chain's CDR3 is CASSRDTSSDEQYF. Written as DNA, the CDR3 is TGTGCCAGCAGCCGGGACACATCTTCGGACGAGCAGTACTTC.

This clonotype showed up many times. This chain connects TRBV28 to TRBJ2-7; 7 bases fit TRBD2. Germline trimming cut 10 bases from V and 3 bases from J; bases unmatched to any gene: 9. The CDR3 has 13 amino acids. CDR1 and CDR2 (germline): MDHEN, SYDVKM. CDR3 region: CATWGGFGYEQYF. Written as DNA, the CDR3 is TGTGCCACCTGGGGGGGATTCGGCTACGAGCAGTACTTC.

As regards this clonotype: A much larger clonotype is one base distant, so this may be a read error. This likely comes from a read error, as the CDR3 has no conserved phenylalanine or tryptophan at its end. The chain is built from TRBV20-1 and TRBJ2-7, with 9 positions matching TRBD1. The CDR3 is made up of 13 amino acids. Germline-derived CDR1 and CDR2 are DFQATT and SNEGSKA (reference sequence). Here the CDR3 reads CSVRTGVAYEQYL. The CDR3 bases are TGCAGCGTCCGGACAGGGGTTGCCTACGAGCAGTACCTC.

This clonotype was counted a few times. The chain couples TRBV5-6 to TRBJ2-1; D possibly corresponds to TRBD2 (5 bases). The V end lost 6 bases, the J end lost 7 bases, and 17 bases lay between the germline ends. This CDR3 spans 14 amino acids. Germline V CDR1 and CDR2: SGHDT, YYEEEE. The CDR3 nucleotides are TGTGCCAGCACCCCGGCGAGCGGAAGGAATGAGCAGTTCTTC. It translates to CASTPASGRNEQFF.

There are many counts of this clonotype. This rearrangement joins TRBV12-3 or TRBV12-4 to TRBJ1-1; D ambiguous. V lost 5 bases, J lost 0 bases, and 7 bases lay in between. This CDR3 has 13 residues. This chain's CDR3 is CASSPPMNTEAFF. As DNA, the CDR3 is TGTGCCAGCAGTCCCCCGATGAACACTGAAGCTTTCTTT.

The CDR3 region is CASSYSAGGDGYTF. DNA of the CDR3: TGTGCCAGCAGTTACTCGGCAGGGGGTGACGGCTACACCTTC. The V gene is TRBV6-5, the J gene TRBJ1-2; 7 bases align to TRBD1. CDR1 is MNHEY and CDR2 is SVGAGI in the germline V gene. The V segment lost 0 bases and the J segment 8 bases; nucleotides outside the gene matches: 6. CDR3 size: 14 residues.

The gene calls are TRBV12-3 or TRBV12-4 and TRBJ1-6; D unresolved. CDR3 length: 16 residues. Trimming shortened V by 4 bases and J by 5 bases, and 15 bases separated the two germline ends. The CDR3 is CASSSSFAGDNSPLHF. The CDR3 nucleotides read TGTGCCAGCAGTTCCAGCTTCGCTGGCGATAATTCACCCCTCCACTTT.